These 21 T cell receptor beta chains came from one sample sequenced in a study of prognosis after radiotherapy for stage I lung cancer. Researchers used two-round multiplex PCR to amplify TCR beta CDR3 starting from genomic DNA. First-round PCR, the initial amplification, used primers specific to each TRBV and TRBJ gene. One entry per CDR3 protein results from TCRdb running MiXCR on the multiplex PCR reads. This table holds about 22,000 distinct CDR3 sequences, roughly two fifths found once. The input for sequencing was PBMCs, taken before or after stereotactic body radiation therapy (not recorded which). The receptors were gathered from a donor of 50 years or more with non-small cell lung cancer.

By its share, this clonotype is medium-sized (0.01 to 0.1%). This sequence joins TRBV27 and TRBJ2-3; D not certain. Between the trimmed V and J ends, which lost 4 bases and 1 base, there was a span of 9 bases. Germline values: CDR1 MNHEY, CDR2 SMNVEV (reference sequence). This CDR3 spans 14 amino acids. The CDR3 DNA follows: TGTGCCAGCAGTTGGAGAAGGGGCACAGATACGCAGTATTTT. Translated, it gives CASSWRRGTDTQYF.

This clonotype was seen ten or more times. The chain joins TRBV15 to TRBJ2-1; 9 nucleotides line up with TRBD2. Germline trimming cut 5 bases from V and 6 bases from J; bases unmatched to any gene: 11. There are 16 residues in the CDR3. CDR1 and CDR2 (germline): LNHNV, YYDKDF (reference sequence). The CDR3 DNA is TGTGCCACCAGCCCACCAGGGGTAGCGGGAGCCAATGAGCAGTTCTTC. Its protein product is CATSPPGVAGANEQFF.

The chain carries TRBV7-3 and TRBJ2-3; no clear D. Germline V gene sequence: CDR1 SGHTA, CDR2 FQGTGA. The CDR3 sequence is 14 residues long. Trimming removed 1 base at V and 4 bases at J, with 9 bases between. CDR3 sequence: CASSLILVPDTQYF. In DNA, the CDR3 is TGTGCCAGCAGCTTAATTTTAGTGCCAGATACGCAGTATTTT.

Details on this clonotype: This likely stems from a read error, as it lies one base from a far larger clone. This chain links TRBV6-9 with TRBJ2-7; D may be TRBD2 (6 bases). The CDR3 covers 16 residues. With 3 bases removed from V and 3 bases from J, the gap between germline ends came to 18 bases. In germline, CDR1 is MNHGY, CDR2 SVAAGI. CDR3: CASSYKSGTVLYEQYF. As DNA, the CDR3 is TGTGCCAGCAGTTACAAGTCGGGGACTGTACTCTACGAGCAGTACTTC.

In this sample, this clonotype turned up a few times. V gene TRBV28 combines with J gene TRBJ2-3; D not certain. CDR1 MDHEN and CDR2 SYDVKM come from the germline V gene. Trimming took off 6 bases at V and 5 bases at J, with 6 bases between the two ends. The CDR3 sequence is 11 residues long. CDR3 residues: CASSTEDTQYF. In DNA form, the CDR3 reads TGTGCCAGCAGCACCGAAGATACGCAGTATTTT.

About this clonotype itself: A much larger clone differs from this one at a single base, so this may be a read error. The CDR3 bases are TGTGCCAGCTCACCGGTTGTAGTCCGGGAGACCCAGTACTTC. This codes for CASSPVVVRETQYF. The chain uses TRBV18 and TRBJ2-5, with D unclear. CDR1 is KGHSH and CDR2 is LQKENI in the germline V gene. The CDR3 has 14 residues. V was clipped by 3 bases and J by 5 bases, with 13 bases between them.

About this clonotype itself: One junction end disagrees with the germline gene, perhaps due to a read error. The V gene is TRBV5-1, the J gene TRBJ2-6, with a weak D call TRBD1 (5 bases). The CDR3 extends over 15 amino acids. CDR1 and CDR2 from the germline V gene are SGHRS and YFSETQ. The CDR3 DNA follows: TGCGCCAGCAGCACTTCAACCTATGGGGCCAACGTCATGACTTTC. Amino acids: CASSTSTYGANVMTF.

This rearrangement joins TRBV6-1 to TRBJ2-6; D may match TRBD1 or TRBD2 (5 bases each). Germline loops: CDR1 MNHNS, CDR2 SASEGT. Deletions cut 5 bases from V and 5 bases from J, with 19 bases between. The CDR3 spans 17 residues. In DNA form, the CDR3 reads TGTGCCAGCAGTCAATTGGGACCGATGGCGTGGGCCAACGTCCTGACTTTC. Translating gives CASSQLGPMAWANVLTF.

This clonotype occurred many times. For the CDR3, the DNA is TGTGCCACCAGTGATCGGTACGGGACCCAGTACTTC. It is translated as CATSDRYGTQYF. The rearrangement links TRBV24-1 to TRBJ2-5; unclear D gene. The CDR3 runs 12 residues. Trimming stripped 3 bases from V and 7 bases from J, with 8 bases between. Germline lookup yields CDR1 KGHDR and CDR2 SFDVKD.

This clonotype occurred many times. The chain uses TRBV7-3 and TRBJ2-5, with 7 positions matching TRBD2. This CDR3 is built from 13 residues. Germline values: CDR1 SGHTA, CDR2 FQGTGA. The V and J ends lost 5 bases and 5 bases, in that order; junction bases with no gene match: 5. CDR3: CASSPWGGETQYF. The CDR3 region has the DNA TGTGCCAGCAGCCCGTGGGGGGGGGAGACCCAGTACTTC. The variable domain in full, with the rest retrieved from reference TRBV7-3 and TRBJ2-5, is GAGVSQTPSNKVTEKGKYVELRCDPISGHTALYWYRQSLGQGPEFLIYFQGTGAADDSGLPNDRFFAVRPEGSVSTLKIQRTERGDSAVYLCASSPWGGETQYFGPGTRLLVL.

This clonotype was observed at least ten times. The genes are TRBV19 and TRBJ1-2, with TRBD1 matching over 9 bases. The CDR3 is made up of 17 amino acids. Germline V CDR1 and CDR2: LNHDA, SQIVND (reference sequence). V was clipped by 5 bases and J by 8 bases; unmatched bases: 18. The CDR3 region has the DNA TGTGCCAGTAGTGCACTAGGGACAGGGACGTCCGTTCGGGGCTACACCTTC. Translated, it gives CASSALGTGTSVRGYTF.

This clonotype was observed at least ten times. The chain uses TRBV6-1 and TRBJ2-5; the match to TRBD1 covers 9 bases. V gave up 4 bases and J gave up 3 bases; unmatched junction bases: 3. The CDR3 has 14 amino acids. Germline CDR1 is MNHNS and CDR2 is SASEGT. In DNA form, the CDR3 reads TGTGCCAGCAGTGTCTGGACAGGGGAAGAGACCCAGTACTTC. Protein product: CASSVWTGEETQYF.

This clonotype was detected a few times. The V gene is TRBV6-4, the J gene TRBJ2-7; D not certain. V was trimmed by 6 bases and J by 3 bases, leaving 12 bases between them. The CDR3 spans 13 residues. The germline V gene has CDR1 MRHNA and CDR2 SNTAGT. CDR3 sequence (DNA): TGTGCCAGCAGAGTGTATGCAAACTACGAGCAGTACTTC. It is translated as CASRVYANYEQYF.

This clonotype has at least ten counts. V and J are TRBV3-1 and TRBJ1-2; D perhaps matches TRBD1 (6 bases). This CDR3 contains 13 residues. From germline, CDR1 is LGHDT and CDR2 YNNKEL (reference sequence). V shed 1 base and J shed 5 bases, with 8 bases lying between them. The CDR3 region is CASSQGDMYGYTF. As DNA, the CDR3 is TGTGCCAGCAGCCAAGGGGACATGTATGGCTACACCTTC. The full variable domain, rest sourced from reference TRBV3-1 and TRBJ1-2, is DTAVSQTPKYLVTQMGNDKSIKCEQNLGHDTMYWYKQDSKKFLKIMFSYNNKELIINETVPNRFSPKSPDKAHLNLHINSLELGDSAVYFCASSQGDMYGYTFGSGTRLTVV.

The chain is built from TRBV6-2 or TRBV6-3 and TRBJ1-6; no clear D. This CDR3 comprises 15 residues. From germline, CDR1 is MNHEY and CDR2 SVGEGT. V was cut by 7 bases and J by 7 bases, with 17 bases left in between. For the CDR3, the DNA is TGTGCCAGCAATCCTGGTCAAGTGGAGAATTCACCCCTCCACTTT. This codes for CASNPGQVENSPLHF.

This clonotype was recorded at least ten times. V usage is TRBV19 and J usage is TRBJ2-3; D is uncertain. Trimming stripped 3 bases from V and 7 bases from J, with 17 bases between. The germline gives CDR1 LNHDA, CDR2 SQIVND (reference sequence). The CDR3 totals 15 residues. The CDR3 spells CASSMVLQRPNTQYF. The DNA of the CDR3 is TGTGCCAGTAGTATGGTCCTGCAACGTCCGAATACGCAGTATTTT.

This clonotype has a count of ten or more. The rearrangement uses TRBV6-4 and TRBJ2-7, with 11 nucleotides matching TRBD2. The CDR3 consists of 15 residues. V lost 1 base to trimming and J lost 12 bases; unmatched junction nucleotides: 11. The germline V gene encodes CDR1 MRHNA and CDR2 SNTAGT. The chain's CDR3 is CASSDLGLAGPLRYF. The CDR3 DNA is TGTGCCAGCAGTGACTTAGGACTAGCGGGTCCCCTCAGGTACTTC.

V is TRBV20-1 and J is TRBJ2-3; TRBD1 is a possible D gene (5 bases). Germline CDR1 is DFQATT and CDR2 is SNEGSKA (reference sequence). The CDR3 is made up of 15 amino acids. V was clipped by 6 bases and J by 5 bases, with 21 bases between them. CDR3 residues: CSARLTAWGGDTQYF. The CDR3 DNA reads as TGCAGTGCCCGTCTGACAGCGTGGGGTGGAGATACGCAGTATTTT.

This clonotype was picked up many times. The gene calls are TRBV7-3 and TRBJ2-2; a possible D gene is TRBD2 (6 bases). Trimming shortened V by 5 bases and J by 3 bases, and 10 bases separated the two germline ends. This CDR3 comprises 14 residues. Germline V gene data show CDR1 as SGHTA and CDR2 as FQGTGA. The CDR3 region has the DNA TGTGCCAGCAGCCTGGCGGGGTACACCGGGGAGCTGTTTTTT. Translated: CASSLAGYTGELFF.

CDR3 sequence: CASTQGARGTEAFF. CDR3 DNA sequence: TGTGCCAGCACCCAGGGGGCGCGAGGGACTGAAGCTTTCTTT. The J gene is TRBJ1-1, the V gene TRBV12-3 or TRBV12-4; the match to TRBD1 covers 8 bases. The CDR3 has 14 residues. The V and J ends lost 7 bases and 5 bases, in that order; junction bases with no gene match: 9.

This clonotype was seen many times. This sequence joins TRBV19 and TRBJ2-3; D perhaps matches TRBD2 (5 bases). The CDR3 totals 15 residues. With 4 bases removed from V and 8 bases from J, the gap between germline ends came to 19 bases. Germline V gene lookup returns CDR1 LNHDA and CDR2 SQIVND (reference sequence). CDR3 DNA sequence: TGTGCCAGTAGTACCCTTCACCTTATTCGGGGTACGCAGTATTTT. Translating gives CASSTLHLIRGTQYF.